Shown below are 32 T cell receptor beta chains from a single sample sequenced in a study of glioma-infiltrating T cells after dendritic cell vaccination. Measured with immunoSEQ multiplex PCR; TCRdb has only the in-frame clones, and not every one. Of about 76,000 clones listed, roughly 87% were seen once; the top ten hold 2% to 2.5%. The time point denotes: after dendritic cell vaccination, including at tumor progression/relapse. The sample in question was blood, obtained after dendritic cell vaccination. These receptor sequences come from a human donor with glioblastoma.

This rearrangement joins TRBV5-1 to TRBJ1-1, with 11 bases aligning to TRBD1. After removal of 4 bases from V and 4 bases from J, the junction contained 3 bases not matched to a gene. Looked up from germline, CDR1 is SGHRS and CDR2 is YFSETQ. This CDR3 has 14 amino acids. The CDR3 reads CASSLGTGGTEAFF. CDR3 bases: TGCGCCAGCAGCCTCGGGACAGGGGGCACTGAAGCTTTCTTT.

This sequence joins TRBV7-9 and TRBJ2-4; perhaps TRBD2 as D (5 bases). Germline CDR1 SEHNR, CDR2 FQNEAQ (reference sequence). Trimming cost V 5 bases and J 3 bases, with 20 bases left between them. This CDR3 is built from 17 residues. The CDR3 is CASSPPLLGVGKNIQYF. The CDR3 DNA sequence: TGTGCCAGCAGCCCCCCTCTACTCGGGGTAGGCAAAAACATTCAGTACTTC. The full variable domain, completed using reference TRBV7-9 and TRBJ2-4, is DTGVSQNPRHKITKRGQNVTFRCDPISEHNRLYWYRQTLGQGPEFLTYFQNEAQLEKSRLLSDRFSAERPKGSFSTLEIQRTEQGDSAMYLCASSPPLLGVGKNIQYFGAGTRLSVL.

The CDR3 coding sequence is TGTGCCAGCTCAACCATGACGGGGGTTGGCACTGAAGCTTTCTTT. Amino acid sequence: CASSTMTGVGTEAFF. The V and J genes are TRBV18 and TRBJ1-1; tentative D call: TRBD1 (5 bases). With 5 bases removed from V and 4 bases from J, the gap between germline ends came to 17 bases. The CDR3 is made up of 15 amino acids. Germline lookup yields CDR1 KGHSH and CDR2 LQKENI.

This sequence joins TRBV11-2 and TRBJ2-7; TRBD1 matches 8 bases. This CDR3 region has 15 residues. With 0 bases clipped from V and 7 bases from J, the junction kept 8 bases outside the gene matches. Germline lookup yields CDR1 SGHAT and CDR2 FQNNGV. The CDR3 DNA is TGTGCCAGCAGCTTAGATCTCCAGGGGGCCCGGGAGCAGTACTTC. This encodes CASSLDLQGAREQYF.

CDR3 protein: CASSSPGGNQPQHF. In DNA form, the CDR3 reads TGTGCCAGCAGCTCCCCAGGGGGCAATCAGCCCCAGCATTTT. V is TRBV7-9 and J is TRBJ1-5; D may be TRBD1 (6 bases). Germline V CDR1 and CDR2: SEHNR, FQNEAQ (reference sequence). CDR3 length equals 14 residues. Trimming removed 4 bases at V and 2 bases at J, with 9 bases between.

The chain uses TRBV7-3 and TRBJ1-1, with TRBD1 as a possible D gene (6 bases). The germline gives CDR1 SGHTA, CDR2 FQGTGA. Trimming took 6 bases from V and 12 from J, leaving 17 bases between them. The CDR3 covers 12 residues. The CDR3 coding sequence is TGTGCCAGCAGGGAACAACAGGGTCGGCCTTTCTTT. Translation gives CASREQQGRPFF.

CDR3 DNA: TGTGCCAGCACGGGACAGTCGAACACTGAAGCTTTCTTT. It yields the protein CASTGQSNTEAFF. This chain uses TRBV2 with TRBJ1-1, with 7 positions matching TRBD1. Germline CDR1 reads SNHLY; CDR2 reads FYNNEI. The V and J ends lost 7 bases and 1 base, in that order; junction bases with no gene match: 3. The CDR3 has 13 amino acids. The full variable domain, its missing parts supplied by reference TRBV2 and TRBJ1-1, is EPEVTQTPSHQVTQMGQEVILRCVPISNHLYFYWYRQILGQKVEFLVSFYNNEISEKSEIFDDQFSVERPDGSNFTLKIRSTKLEDSAMYFCASTGQSNTEAFFGQGTRLTVV.

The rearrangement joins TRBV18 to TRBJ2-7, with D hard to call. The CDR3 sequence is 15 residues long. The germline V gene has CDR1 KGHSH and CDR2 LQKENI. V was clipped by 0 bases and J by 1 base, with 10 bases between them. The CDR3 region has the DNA TGTGCCAGCTCACCACCGCGCCCACCGTCCTACGAGCAGTACTTC. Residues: CASSPPRPPSYEQYF.

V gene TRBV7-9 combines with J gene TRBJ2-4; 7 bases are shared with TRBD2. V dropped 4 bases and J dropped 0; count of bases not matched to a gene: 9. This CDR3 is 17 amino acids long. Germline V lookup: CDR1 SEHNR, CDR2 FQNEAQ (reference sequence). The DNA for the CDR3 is TGTGCCAGCAGCTCGCTTTGGGGGGGTGTAGCCAAAAACATTCAGTACTTC. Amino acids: CASSSLWGGVAKNIQYF.

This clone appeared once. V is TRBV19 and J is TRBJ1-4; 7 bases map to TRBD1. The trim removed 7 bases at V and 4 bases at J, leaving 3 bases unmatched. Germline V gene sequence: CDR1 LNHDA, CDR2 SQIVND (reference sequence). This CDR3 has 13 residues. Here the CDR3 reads CASNNRGNEKLFF. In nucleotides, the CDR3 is TGTGCCAGTAACAACAGGGGTAATGAAAAACTGTTTTTT.

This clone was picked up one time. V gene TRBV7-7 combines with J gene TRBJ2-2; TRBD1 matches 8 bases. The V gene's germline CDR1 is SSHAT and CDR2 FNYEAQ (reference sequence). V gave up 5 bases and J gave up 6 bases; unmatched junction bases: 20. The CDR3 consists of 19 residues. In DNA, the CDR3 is TGTGCCAGCAGCCGTATACTCAGGGGGCCGGAGGGTATCGCCGGGGAGCTGTTTTTT. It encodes CASSRILRGPEGIAGELFF.

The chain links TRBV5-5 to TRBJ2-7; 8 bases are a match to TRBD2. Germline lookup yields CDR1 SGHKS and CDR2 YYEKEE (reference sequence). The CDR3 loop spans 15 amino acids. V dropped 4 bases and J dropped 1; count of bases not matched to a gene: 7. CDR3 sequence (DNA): TGTGCCAGCAGCCGGGAGGGACAAAGTTCCTACGAGCAGTACTTC. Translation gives CASSREGQSSYEQYF. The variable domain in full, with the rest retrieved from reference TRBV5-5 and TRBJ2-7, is DAGVTQSPTHLIKTRGQQVTLRCSPISGHKSVSWYQQVLGQGPQFIFQYYEKEERGRGNFPDRFSARQFPNYSSELNVNALLLGDSALYLCASSREGQSSYEQYFGPGTRLTVT.

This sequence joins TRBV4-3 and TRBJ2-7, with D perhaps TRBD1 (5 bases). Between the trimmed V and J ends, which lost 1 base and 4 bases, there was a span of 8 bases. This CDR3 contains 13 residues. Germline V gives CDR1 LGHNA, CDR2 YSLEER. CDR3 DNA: TGCGCCAGCAGCCAAGGGCCAGGGTACGAGCAGTACTTC. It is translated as CASSQGPGYEQYF.

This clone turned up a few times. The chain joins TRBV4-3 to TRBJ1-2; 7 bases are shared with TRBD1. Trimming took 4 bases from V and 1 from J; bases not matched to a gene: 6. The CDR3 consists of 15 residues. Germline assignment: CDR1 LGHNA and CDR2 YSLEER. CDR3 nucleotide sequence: TGCGCCAGCAGCCGGGACAGCGTTGTTAACTATGGCTACACCTTC. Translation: CASSRDSVVNYGYTF.

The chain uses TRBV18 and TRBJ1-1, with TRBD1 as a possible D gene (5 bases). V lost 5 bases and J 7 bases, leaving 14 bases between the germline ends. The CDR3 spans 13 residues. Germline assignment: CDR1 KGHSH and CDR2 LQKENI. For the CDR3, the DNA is TGTGCCAGCTCAATAACACAGGATTATGAAGCTTTCTTT. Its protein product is CASSITQDYEAFF.

The DNA for the CDR3 is TGCAGCGTTGACAGGGAAGACTATGGCTACACCTTC. It specifies CSVDREDYGYTF. This rearrangement joins TRBV29-1 to TRBJ1-2; possible D gene TRBD1, 5 bases. Germline values: CDR1 SQVTM, CDR2 ANQGSEA. This CDR3 comprises 12 residues. Trimming stripped 3 bases from V and 3 bases from J, with 8 bases between.

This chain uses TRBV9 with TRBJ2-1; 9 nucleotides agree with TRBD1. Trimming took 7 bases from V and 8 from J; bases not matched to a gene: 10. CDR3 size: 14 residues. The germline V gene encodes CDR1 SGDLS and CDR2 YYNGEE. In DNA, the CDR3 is TGTGCCAGCGGAAAGGACAGGGGAATATATGAGCAGTTCTTC. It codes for CASGKDRGIYEQFF.

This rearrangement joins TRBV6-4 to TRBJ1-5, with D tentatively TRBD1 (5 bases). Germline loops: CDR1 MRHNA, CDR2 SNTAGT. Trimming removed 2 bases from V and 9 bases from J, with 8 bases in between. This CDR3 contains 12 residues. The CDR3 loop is CASSDGGGPQHF. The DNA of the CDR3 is TGTGCCAGCAGTGACGGGGGGGGGCCCCAGCATTTT.

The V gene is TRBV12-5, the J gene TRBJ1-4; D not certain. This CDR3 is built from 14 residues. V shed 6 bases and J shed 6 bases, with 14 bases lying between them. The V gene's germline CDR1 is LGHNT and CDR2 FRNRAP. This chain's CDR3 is CASGGAGSDEKLFF. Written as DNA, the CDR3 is TGTGCTAGTGGGGGAGCTGGCAGTGATGAAAAACTGTTTTTT.

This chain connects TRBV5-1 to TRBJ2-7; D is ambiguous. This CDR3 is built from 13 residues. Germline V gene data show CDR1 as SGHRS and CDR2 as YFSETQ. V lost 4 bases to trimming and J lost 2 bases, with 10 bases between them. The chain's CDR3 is CASSVDSTYEQYF. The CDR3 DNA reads TGCGCCAGCAGCGTCGACTCTACCTACGAGCAGTACTTC. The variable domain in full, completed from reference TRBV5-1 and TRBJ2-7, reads KAGVTQTPRYLIKTRGQQVTLSCSPISGHRSVSWYQQTPGQGLQFLFEYFSETQRNKGNFPGRFSGRQFSNSRSEMNVSTLELGDSALYLCASSVDSTYEQYFGPGTRLTVT.

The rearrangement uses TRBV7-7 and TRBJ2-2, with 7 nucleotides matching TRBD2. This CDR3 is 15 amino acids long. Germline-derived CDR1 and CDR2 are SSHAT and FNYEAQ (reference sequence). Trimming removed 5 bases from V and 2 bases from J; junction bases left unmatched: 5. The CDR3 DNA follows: TGTGCCAGCAGCCCGGGGAGGGGCAACACCGGGGAGCTGTTTTTT. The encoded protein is CASSPGRGNTGELFF.

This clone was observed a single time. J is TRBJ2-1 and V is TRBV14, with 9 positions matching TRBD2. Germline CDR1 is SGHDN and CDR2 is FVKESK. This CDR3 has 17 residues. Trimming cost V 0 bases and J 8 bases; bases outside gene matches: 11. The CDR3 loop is CASSQDVSGGPFDEQFF. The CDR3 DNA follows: TGTGCCAGCAGCCAAGATGTGAGCGGGGGGCCCTTCGATGAGCAGTTCTTC.

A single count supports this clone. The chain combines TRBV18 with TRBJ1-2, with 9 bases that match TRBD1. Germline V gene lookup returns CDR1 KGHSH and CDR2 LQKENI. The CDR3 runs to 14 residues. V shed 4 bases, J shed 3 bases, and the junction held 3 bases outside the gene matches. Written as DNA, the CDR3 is TGTGCCAGCTCACAACAGGGGGCCGACTATGGCTACACCTTC. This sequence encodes CASSQQGADYGYTF.

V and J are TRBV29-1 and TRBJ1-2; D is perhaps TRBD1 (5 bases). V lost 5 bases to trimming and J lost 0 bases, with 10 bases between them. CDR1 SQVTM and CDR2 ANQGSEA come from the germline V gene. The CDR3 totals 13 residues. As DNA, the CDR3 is TGCAGCGTTCGTCGGACAACTAACTATGGCTACACCTTC. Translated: CSVRRTTNYGYTF.

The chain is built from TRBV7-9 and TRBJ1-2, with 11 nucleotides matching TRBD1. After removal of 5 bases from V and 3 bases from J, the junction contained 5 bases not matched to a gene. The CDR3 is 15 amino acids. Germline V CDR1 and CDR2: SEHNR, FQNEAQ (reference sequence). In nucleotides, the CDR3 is TGTGCCAGCAGCCTCCGGGACAGGGGGGACTATGGCTACACCTTC. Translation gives CASSLRDRGDYGYTF.

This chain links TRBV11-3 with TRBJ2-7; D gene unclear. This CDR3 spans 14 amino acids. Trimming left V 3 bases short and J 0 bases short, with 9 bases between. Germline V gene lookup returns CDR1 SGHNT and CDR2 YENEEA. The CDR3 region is CASSFGGLSYEQYF. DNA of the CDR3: TGTGCCAGCAGCTTCGGCGGCCTCTCCTACGAGCAGTACTTC. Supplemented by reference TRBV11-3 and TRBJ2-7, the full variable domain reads EAGVVQSPRYKIIEKKQPVAFWCNPISGHNTLYWYLQNLGQGPELLIRYENEEAVDDSQLPKDRFSAERLKGVDSTLKIQPAELGDSAVYLCASSFGGLSYEQYFGPGTRLTVT.

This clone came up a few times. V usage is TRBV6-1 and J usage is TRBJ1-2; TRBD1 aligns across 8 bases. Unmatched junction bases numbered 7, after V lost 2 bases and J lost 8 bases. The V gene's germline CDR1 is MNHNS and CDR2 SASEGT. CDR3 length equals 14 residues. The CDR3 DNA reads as TGTGCCAGCAGTGAATGGAGCAGGGGGCAAGGCTACACCTTC. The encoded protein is CASSEWSRGQGYTF.

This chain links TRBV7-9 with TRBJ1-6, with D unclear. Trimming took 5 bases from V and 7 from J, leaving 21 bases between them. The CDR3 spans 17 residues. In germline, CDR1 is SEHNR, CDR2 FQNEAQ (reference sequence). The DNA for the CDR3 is TGTGCCAGCAGCCCCCCCGGGGTCAGAGGCATGAATTCACCCCTCCACTTT. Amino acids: CASSPPGVRGMNSPLHF.

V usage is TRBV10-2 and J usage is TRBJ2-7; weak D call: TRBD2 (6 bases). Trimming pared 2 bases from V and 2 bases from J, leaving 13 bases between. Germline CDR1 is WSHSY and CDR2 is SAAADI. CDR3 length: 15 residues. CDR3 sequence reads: CASSEGGTDPYEQYF. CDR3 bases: TGCGCCAGCAGTGAGGGCGGGACGGATCCCTACGAGCAGTACTTC.

The CDR3 spells CAISRDRGSGNTIYF. In nucleotides, the CDR3 is TGTGCCATCAGTCGGGACAGGGGCTCTGGAAACACCATATATTTT. V gene TRBV10-3 combines with J gene TRBJ1-3, with 10 bases aligning to TRBD1. J gave up 0 bases and V 5 bases, and 1 base lay outside the gene matches. CDR1 is ENHRY and CDR2 is SYGVKD in the germline V gene. This CDR3 spans 15 amino acids.

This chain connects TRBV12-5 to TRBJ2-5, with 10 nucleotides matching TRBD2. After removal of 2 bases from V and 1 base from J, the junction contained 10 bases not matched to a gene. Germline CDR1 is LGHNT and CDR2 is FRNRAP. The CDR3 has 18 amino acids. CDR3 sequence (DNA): TGTGCTAGTGGTTTGACATCACCGGGACTAGCGTTCCAAGAGACCCAGTACTTC. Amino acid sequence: CASGLTSPGLAFQETQYF. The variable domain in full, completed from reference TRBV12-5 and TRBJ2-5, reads DARVTQTPRHKVTEMGQEVTMRCQPILGHNTVFWYRQTMMQGLELLAYFRNRAPLDDSGMPKDRFSAEMPDATLATLKIQPSEPRDSAVYFCASGLTSPGLAFQETQYFGPGTRLLVL.

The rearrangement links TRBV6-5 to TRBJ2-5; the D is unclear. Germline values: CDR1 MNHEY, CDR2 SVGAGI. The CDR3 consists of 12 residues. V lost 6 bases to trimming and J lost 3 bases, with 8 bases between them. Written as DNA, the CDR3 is TGTGCCAGCAGCGACATAGAAGAGACCCAGTACTTC. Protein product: CASSDIEETQYF.